A selection of T cell receptor beta chains follows, all from one sample in a study of blood T cell repertoires in COVID-19. The protocol was immunoSEQ multiplex PCR, while the TCRdb copy is restricted to in-frame clones and leaves out a portion. This sample yields 150,000 to 200,000 clones, of which around 81% are seen a single time; less than 6% belongs to the top ten. Sequencing was done on a sample of PBMCs or T cells enriched from blood (not recorded which). The receptors come from a man aged 40-49 years who had recovered from COVID-19. The conserved cysteine and the conserved F or W are not part of the CDR3 here.

TRBV11-2	TRBJ2-3	13	ASSFKRGGGNTQY
TRBV9	TRBJ2-2	12	ASSLGPNTGELF
TRBV19	TRBJ1-1	11	ASSIEQNTEAF
TRBV18	TRBJ1-1	13	ASSPIGGWETEAF
TRBV7-9	TRBJ2-5	12	ASSLDRVQETQY
TRBV7-3	TRBJ2-5	12	ASSLFPSGETQY
TRBV7-9	TRBJ2-7	10	ASSSSSYEQY
TRBV4-2	TRBJ1-1	10	ASSQRDSEAF
TRBV2	TRBJ2-5	12	ASSSQGSQETQY
TRBV7-8	TRBJ2-1	14	ASSPPWDRGDNEQF
TRBV2	TRBJ1-1	10	ATRDTNTEAF
TRBV14	TRBJ1-1	14	ASSQEYSGTTSEAF
TRBV7-9	TRBJ1-1	11	ATKDRVGTEAF
TRBV10-3	TRBJ2-1	11	AISVGVLNEQF
TRBV7-9	TRBJ2-4	13	ASSRLGQGGDIQY